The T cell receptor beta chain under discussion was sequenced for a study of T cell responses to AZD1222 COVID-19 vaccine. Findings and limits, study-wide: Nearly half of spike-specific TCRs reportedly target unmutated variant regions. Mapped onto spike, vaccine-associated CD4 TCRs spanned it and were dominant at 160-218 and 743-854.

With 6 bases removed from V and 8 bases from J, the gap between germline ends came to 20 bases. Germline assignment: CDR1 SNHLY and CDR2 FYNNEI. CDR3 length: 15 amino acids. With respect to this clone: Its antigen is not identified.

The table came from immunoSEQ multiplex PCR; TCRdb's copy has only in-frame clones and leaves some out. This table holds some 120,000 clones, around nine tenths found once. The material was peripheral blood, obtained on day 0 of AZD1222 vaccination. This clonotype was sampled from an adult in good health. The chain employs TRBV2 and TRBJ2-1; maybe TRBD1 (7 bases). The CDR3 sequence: CASSGQEGIYDEQFF. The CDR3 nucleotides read TGTGCCAGCAGCGGACAGGAGGGCATTTACGATGAGCAGTTCTTC.